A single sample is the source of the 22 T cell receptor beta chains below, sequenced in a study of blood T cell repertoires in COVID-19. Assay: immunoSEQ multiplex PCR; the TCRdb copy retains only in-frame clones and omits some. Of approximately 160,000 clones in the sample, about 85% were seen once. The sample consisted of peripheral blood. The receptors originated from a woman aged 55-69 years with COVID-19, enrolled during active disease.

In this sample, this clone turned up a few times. CDR3 in DNA: TGTGCCAGCTCACCCCAGGGGGCCAAGGTTGAGGCTTTCTTT. Translation gives CASSPQGAKVEAFF. The V gene is TRBV18, the J gene TRBJ1-1; 8 positions match TRBD1. Germline CDR1 reads KGHSH; CDR2 reads LQKENI. Unmatched junction bases numbered 11, after V lost 3 bases and J lost 11 bases. The CDR3 has 14 residues.

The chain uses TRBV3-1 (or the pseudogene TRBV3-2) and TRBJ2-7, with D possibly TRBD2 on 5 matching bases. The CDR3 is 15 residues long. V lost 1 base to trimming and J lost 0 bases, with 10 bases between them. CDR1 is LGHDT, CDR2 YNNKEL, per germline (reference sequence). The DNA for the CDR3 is TGTGCCAGCAGCCAAGCGGCGGGTAGCTCCTACGAGCAGTACTTC. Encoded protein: CASSQAAGSSYEQYF.

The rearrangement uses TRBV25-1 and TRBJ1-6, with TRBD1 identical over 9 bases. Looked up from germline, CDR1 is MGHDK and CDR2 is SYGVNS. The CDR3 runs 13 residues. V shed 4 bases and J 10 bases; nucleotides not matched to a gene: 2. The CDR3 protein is CASSVQGASPLHF. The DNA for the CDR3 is TGTGCCAGCAGTGTACAGGGGGCATCACCCCTCCACTTT.

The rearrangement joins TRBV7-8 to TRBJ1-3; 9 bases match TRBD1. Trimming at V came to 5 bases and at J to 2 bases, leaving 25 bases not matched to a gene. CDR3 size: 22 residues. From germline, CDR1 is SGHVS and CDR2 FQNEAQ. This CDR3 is CASSAGTGRLTGLGGAGNTIYF. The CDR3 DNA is TGTGCCAGCAGCGCCGGGACAGGGAGGTTGACGGGGCTTGGCGGGGCTGGAAACACCATATATTTT.

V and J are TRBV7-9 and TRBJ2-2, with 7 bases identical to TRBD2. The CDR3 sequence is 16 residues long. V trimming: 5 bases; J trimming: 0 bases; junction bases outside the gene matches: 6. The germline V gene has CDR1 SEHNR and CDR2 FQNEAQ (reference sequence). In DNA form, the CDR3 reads TGTGCCAGCAGCCCCGGGACTACCGCGAACACCGGGGAGCTGTTTTTT. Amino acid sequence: CASSPGTTANTGELFF.

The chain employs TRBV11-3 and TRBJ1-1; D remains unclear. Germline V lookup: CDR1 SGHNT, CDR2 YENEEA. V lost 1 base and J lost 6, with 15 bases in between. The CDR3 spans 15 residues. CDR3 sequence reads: CASSLGADREAEAFF. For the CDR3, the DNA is TGTGCCAGCAGCTTAGGGGCTGACCGGGAGGCTGAAGCTTTCTTT.

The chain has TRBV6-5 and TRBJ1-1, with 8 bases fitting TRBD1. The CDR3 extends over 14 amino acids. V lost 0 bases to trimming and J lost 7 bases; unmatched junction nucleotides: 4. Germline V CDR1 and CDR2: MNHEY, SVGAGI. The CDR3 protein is CASSYSGTGFEAFF. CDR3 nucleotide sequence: TGTGCCAGCAGTTACTCTGGGACAGGATTTGAAGCTTTCTTT.

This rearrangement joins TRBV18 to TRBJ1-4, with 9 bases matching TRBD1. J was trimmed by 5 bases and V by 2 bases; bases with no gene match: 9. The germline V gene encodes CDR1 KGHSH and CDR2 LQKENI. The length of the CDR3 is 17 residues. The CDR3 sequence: CASSPSARTGENEKLFF. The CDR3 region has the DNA TGTGCCAGCTCACCATCGGCTCGGACAGGGGAAAATGAAAAACTGTTTTTT.

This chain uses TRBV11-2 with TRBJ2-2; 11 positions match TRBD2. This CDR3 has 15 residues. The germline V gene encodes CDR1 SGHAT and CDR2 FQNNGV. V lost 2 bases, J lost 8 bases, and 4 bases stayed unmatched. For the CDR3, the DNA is TGTGCCAGCAGCTTACTAGCGGGAGGAGGAGGGGAGCTGTTTTTT. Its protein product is CASSLLAGGGGELFF.

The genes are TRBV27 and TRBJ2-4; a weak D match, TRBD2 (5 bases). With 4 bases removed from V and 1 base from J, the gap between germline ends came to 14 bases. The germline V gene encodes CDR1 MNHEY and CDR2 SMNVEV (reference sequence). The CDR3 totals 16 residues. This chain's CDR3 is CASSYGMGMAKNIQYF. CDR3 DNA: TGTGCCAGCAGTTACGGGATGGGGATGGCCAAAAACATTCAGTACTTC.

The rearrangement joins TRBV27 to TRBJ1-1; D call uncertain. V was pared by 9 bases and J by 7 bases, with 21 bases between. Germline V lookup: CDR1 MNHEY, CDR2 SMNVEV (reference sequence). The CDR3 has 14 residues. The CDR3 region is CASRYREGLSEAFF. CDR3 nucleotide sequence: TGTGCCAGTAGGTACCGCGAGGGCCTAAGTGAAGCTTTCTTT.

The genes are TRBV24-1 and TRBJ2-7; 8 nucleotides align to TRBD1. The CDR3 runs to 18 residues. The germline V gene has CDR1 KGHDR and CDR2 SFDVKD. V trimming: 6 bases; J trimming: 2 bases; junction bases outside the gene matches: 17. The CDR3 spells CATSSDRDHGLPTYEQYV. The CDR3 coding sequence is TGTGCCACCAGTTCGGACAGGGACCATGGCTTACCCACCTACGAGCAGTACGTC.

This chain's CDR3 is CASIKLYQPQHF. The CDR3 DNA is TGTGCCAGCATTAAACTGTATCAGCCCCAGCATTTT. The chain uses TRBV6-4 and TRBJ1-5, with no clear D. In germline, CDR1 is MRHNA, CDR2 SNTAGT. V shed 7 bases and J shed 5 bases, with 9 bases lying between them. This CDR3 contains 12 residues.

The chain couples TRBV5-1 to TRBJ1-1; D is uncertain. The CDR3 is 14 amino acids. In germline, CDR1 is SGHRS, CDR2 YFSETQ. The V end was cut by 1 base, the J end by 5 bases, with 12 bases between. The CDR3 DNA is TGCGCCAGCAGCTTGTGGCCCATGGAGACTGAAGCTTTCTTT. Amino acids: CASSLWPMETEAFF.

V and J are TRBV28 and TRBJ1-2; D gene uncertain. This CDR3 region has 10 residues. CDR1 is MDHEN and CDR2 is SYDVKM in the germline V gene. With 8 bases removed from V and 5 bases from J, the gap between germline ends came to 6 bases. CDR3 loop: CASGIYGYTF. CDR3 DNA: TGTGCCAGCGGCATATATGGCTACACCTTC.

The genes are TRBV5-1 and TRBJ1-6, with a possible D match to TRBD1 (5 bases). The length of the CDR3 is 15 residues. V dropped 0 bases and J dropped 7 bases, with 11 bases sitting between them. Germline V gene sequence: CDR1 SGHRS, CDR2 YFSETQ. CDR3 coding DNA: TGCGCCAGCAGCTTGGCGGGGGTAGGGAATTCACCCCTCCACTTT. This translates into CASSLAGVGNSPLHF. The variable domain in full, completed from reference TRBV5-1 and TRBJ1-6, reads KAGVTQTPRYLIKTRGQQVTLSCSPISGHRSVSWYQQTPGQGLQFLFEYFSETQRNKGNFPGRFSGRQFSNSRSEMNVSTLELGDSALYLCASSLAGVGNSPLHFGNGTRLTVT.

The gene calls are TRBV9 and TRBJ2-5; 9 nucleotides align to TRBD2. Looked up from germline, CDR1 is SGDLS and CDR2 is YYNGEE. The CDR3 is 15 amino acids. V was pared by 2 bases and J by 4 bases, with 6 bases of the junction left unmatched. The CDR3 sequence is CASSVLAGRTETQYF. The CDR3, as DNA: TGTGCCAGCAGCGTTCTAGCGGGAAGGACAGAGACCCAGTACTTC.

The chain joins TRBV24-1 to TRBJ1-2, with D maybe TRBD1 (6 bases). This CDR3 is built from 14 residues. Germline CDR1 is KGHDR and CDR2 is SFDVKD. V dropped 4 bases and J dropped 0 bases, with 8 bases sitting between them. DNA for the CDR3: TGTGCCACCAGTGACAGGGGATCTAACTATGGCTACACCTTC. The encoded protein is CATSDRGSNYGYTF.

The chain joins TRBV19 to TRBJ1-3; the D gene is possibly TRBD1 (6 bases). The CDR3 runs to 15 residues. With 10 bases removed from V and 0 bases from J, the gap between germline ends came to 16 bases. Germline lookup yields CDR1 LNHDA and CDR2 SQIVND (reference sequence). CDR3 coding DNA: TGTGCCACCAGGGGAAGGCCTCCCTCTGGAAACACCATATATTTT. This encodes CATRGRPPSGNTIYF. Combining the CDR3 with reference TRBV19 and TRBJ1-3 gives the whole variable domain DGGITQSPKYLFRKEGQNVTLSCEQNLNHDAMYWYRQDPGQGLRLIYYSQIVNDFQKGDIAEGYSVSREKKESFPLTVTSAQKNPTAFYLCATRGRPPSGNTIYFGEGSWLTVV.

CDR3 region: CASSEGRYQPQHF. CDR3 nucleotides: TGTGCCAGCAGTGAAGGGCGGTATCAGCCCCAGCATTTT. V and J are TRBV6-1 and TRBJ1-5; no firm D call. Germline V lookup: CDR1 MNHNS, CDR2 SASEGT. The CDR3 covers 13 residues. V lost 1 base, J lost 5 bases, and 6 bases lay in between.

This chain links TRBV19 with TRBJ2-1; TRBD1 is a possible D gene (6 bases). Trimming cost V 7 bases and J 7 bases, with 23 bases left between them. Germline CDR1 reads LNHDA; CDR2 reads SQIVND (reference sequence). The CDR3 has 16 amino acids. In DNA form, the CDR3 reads TGTGCCAGTACCGTAAGGGCAGGGGCGGCGGTAAATGAGCAGTTCTTC. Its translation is CASTVRAGAAVNEQFF.

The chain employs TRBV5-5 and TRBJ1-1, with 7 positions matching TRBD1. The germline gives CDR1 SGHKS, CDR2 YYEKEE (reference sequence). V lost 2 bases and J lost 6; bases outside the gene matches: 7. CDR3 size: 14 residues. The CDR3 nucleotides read TGTGCCAGCAGCTTACAGGGGCACGGTGCTGAAGCTTTCTTT. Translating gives CASSLQGHGAEAFF.